This paragraph covers one T cell receptor beta chain sequence. Hyperthyroidism was newly diagnosed in patients aged 18 to 65 (duration under 2 months). This record belongs to a study of T cells in Graves' hyperthyroidism and ophthalmopathy. Study-level information: Before treatment of any kind, peripheral blood was taken at initial diagnosis.

Template material for amplifying TCR beta CDR3 regions consisted of RNA transcripts. The HTBI set primed first-round TCR CDR3 RT-PCR. TCRdb recomputed calls from the multiplex PCR reads with MiXCR, one row per CDR3 protein. The sample carries about 700,000 distinct CDR3 sequences, approximately 14% recorded once. The sample was blood. This TCR derives from a woman aged 18 to 35 with Graves' hyperthyroidism.

CDR3 residues: CASSFSDTSYEQYF. CDR3 nucleotides: TGTGCCAGCAGTTTTTCAGACACCTCCTACGAGCAGTACTTC. The chain is built from TRBV12-3 or TRBV12-4 and TRBJ2-7; D is unresolved. The V end lost 3 bases, the J end lost 0 bases, and 9 bases lay between the germline ends. The CDR3 is made up of 14 amino acids.